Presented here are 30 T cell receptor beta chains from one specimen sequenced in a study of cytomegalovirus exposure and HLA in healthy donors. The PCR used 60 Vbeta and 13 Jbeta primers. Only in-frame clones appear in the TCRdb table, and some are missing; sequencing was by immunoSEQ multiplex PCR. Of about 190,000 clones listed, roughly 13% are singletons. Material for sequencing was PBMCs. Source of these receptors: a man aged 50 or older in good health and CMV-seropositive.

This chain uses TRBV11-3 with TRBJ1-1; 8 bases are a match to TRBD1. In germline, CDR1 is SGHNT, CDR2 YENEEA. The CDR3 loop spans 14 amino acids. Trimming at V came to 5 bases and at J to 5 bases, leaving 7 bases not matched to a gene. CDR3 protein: CASSPGTGGTEAFF. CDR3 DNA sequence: TGTGCCAGCAGCCCCGGGACAGGTGGAACTGAAGCTTTCTTT.

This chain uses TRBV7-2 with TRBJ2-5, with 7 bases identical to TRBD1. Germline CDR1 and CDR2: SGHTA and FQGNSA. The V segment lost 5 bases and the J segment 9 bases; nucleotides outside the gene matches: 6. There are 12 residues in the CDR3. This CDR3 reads CASSGTAGAQYF. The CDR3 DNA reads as TGTGCCAGCAGCGGGACAGCTGGGGCCCAGTACTTC.

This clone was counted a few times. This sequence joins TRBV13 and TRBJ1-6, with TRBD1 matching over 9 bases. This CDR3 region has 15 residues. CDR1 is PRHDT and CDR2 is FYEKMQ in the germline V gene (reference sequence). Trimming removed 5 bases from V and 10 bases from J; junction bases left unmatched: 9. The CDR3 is CASSLNRGLGSPLHF. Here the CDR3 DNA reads TGTGCCAGCAGCCTTAACAGGGGGCTCGGGTCACCCCTCCACTTT.

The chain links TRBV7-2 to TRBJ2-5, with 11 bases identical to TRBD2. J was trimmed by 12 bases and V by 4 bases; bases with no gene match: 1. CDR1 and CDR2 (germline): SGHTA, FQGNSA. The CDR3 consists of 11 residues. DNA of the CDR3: TGTGCCAGCAGCTCACTAGCGGGGGAGTACTTC. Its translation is CASSSLAGEYF.

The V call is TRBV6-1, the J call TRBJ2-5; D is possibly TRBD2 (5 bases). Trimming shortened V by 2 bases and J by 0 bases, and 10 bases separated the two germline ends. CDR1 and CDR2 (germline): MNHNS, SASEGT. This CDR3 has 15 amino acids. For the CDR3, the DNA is TGTGCCAGCAGTGAATTGTCGGGGTACCAAGAGACCCAGTACTTC. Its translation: CASSELSGYQETQYF.

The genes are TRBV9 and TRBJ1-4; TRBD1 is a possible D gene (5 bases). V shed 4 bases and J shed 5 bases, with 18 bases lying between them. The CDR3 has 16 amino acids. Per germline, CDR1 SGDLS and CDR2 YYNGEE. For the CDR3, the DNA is TGTGCCAGCAGCCCCCACCCGACAGTTCTGAATGAAAAACTGTTTTTT. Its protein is CASSPHPTVLNEKLFF.

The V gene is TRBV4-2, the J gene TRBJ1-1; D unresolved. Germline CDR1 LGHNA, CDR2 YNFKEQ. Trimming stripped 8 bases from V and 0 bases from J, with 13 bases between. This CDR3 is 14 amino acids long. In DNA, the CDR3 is TGTGCCAGCGCGACTGGGGAGATGAACACTGAAGCTTTCTTT. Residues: CASATGEMNTEAFF.

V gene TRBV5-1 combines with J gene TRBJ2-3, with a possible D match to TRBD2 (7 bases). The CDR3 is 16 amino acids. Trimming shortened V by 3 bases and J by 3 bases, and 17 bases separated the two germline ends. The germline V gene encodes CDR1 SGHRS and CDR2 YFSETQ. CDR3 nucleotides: TGCGCCAGCAGCTACCCCGTGGGGGGGCAAACAGATACGCAGTATTTT. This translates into CASSYPVGGQTDTQYF. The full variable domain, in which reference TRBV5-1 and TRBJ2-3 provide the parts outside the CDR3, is KAGVTQTPRYLIKTRGQQVTLSCSPISGHRSVSWYQQTPGQGLQFLFEYFSETQRNKGNFPGRFSGRQFSNSRSEMNVSTLELGDSALYLCASSYPVGGQTDTQYFGPGTRLTVL.

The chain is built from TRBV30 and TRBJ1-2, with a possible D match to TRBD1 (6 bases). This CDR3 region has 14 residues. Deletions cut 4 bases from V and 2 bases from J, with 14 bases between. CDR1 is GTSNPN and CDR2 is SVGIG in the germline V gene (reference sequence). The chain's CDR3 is CAWTRDTLNYGYTF. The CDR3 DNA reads TGTGCCTGGACAAGGGACACTTTGAACTATGGCTACACCTTC.

The DNA of the CDR3 is TGCGCCAGCAGCTTGGCCTTCAGGGGGCAGGGCTCTGGAAACACCATATATTTT. Its translation: CASSLAFRGQGSGNTIYF. The chain has TRBV5-1 and TRBJ1-3; the match to TRBD1 covers 8 bases. With V trimmed by 0 bases and J by 0 bases, 8 bases remained unmatched. Germline V gives CDR1 SGHRS, CDR2 YFSETQ. The CDR3 runs 18 residues.

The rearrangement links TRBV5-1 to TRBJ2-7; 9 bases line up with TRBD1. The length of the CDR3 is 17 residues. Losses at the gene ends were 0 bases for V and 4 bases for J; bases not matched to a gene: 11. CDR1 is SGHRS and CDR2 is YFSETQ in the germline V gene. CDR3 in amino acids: CASSLAVSGQGFYEQYF. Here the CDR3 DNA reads TGCGCCAGCAGCTTGGCGGTTTCCGGACAGGGGTTTTACGAGCAGTACTTC.

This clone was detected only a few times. The CDR3 here is CASSPTGGGGTEAFF. CDR3 nucleotides: TGCGCCAGCAGCCCGACAGGGGGAGGGGGCACTGAAGCTTTCTTT. The rearrangement joins TRBV4-3 to TRBJ1-1, with 9 bases that match TRBD1. The V gene's germline CDR1 is LGHNA and CDR2 YSLEER. V shed 4 bases and J 4 bases; nucleotides not matched to a gene: 7. This CDR3 has 15 amino acids.

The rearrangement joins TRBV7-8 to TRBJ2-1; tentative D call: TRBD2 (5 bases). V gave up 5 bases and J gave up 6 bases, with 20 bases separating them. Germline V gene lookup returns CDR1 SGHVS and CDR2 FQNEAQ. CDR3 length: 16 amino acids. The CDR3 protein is CASSRGSGLDGNEQFF. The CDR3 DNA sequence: TGTGCCAGCAGCCGAGGGAGTGGACTTGATGGCAATGAGCAGTTCTTC.

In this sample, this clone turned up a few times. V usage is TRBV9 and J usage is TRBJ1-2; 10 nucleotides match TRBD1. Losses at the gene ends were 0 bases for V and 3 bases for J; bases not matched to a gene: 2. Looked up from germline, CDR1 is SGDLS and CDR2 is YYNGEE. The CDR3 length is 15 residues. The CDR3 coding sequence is TGTGCCAGCAGCGTAGCTGGGACAGGGGACTATGGCTACACCTTC. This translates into CASSVAGTGDYGYTF.

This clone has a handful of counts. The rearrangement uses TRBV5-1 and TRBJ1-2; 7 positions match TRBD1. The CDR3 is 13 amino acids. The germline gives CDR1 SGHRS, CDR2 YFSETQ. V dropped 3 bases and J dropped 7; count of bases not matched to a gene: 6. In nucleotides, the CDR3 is TGCGCCAGCAGCTCGACAGGGAACCTTGGCTACACCTTC. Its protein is CASSSTGNLGYTF.

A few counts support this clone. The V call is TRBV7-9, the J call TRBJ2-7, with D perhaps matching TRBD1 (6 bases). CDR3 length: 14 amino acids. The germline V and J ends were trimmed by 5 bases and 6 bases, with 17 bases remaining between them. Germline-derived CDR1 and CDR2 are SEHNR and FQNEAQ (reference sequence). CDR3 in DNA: TGTGCCAGCAGCAGGACAGACTTTTCGTTCGAGCAGTACGTC. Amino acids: CASSRTDFSFEQYV.

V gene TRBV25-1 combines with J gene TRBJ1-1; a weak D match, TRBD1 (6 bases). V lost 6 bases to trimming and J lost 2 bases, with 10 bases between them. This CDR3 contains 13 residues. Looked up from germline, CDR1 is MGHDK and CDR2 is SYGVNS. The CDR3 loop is CASRDSLNTEAFF. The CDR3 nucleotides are TGTGCCAGCAGGGACAGTTTAAACACTGAAGCTTTCTTT.

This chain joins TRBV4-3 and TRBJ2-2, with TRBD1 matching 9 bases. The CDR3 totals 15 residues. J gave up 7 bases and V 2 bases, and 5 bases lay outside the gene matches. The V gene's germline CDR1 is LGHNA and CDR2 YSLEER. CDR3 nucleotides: TGCGCCAGCAGCCAATCGGGACAGGGAAGCGGGGAGCTGTTTTTT. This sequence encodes CASSQSGQGSGELFF.

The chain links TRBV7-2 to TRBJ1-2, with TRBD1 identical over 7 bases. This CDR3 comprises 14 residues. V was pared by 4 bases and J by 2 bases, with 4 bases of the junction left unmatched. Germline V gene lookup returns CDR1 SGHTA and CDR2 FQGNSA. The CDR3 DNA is TGTGCCAGCAGCTACCGACAGGGAAACTATGGCTACACCTTC. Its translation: CASSYRQGNYGYTF.

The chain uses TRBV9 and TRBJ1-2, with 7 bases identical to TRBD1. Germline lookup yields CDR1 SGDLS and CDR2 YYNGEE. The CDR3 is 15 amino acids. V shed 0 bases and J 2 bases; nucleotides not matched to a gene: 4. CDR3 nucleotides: TGTGCCAGCAGCGTAGAGGCAGGGGGAAACTATGGCTACACCTTC. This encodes CASSVEAGGNYGYTF. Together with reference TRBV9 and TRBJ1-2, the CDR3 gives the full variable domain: DSGVTQTPKHLITATGQRVTLRCSPRSGDLSVYWYQQSLDQGLQFLIQYYNGEERAKGNILERFSAQQFPDLHSELNLSSLELGDSALYFCASSVEAGGNYGYTFGSGTRLTVV.

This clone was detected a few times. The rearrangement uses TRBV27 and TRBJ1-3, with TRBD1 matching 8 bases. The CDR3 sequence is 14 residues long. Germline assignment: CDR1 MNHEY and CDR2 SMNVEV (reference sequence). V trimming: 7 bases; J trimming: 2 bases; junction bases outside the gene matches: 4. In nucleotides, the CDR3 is TGTGCCAGCAAAGAACAGGGGGCTGGAAACACCATATATTTT. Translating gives CASKEQGAGNTIYF.

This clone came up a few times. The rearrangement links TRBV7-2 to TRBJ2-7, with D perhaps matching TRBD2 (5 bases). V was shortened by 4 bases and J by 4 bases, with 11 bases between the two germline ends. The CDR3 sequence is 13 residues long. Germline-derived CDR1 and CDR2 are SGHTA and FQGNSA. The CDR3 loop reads CASSSGRGYEQYV. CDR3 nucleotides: TGTGCCAGCAGCTCCGGACGGGGTTACGAGCAGTACGTC.

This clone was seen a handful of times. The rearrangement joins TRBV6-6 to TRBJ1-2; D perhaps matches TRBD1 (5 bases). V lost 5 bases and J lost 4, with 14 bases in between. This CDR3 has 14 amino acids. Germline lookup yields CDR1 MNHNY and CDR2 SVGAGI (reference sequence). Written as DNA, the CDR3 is TGTGCCAGCAGTGGGCTGGGGCAAGGCTATGGCTACACCTTC. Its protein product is CASSGLGQGYGYTF.

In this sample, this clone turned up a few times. The CDR3 sequence: CAWSEEPEKGYTF. The CDR3 coding sequence is TGTGCCTGGAGTGAGGAACCGGAGAAGGGCTACACCTTC. The chain is built from TRBV30 and TRBJ1-2; D ambiguous. The CDR3 consists of 13 residues. The germline V gene encodes CDR1 GTSNPN and CDR2 SVGIG (reference sequence). V gave up 1 base and J gave up 8 bases, with 14 bases separating them.

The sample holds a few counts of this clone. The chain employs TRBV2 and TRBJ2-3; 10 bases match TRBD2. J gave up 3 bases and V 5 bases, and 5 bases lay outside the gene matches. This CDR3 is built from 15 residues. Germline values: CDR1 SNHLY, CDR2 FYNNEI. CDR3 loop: CASSPSGGGTDTQYF. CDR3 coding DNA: TGTGCCAGCAGTCCTAGCGGGGGAGGGACAGATACGCAGTATTTT. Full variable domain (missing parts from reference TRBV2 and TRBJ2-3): EPEVTQTPSHQVTQMGQEVILRCVPISNHLYFYWYRQILGQKVEFLVSFYNNEISEKSEIFDDQFSVERPDGSNFTLKIRSTKLEDSAMYFCASSPSGGGTDTQYFGPGTRLTVL.

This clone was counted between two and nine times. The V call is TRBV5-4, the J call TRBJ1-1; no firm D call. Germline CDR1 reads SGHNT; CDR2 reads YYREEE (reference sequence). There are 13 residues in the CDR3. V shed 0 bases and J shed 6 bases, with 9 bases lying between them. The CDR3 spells CASSLGGLPEAFF. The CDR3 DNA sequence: TGTGCCAGCAGCTTGGGAGGGTTGCCTGAAGCTTTCTTT. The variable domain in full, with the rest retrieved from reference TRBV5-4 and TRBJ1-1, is ETGVTQSPTHLIKTRGQQVTLRCSSQSGHNTVSWYQQALGQGPQFIFQYYREEENGRGNFPPRFSGLQFPNYSSELNVNALELDDSALYLCASSLGGLPEAFFGQGTRLTVV.

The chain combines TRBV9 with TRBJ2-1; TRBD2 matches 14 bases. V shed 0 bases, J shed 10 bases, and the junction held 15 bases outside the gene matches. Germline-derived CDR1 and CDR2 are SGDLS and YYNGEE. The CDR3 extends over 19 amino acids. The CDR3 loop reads CASSVAISSGTSGGREQFF. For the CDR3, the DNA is TGTGCCAGCAGCGTAGCCATTTCTTCCGGGACTAGCGGGGGCCGGGAGCAGTTCTTC.

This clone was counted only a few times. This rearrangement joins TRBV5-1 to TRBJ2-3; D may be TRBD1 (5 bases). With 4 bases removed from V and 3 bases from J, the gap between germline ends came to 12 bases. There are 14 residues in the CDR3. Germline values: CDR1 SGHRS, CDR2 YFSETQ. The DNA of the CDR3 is TGCGCCAGCAGCCTACAGGTCGGAACAGATACGCAGTATTTT. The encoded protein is CASSLQVGTDTQYF.

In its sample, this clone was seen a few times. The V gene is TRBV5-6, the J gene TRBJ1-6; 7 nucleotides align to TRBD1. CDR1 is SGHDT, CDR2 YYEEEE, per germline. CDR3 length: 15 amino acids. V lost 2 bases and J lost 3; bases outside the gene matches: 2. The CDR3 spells CASSFRGVYNSPLHF. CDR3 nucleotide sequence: TGTGCCAGCAGCTTCAGGGGGGTCTATAATTCACCCCTCCACTTT.

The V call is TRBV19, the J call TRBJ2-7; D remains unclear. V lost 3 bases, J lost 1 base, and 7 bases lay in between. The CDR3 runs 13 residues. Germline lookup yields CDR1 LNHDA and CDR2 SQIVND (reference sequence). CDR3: CASSISLSYEQYF. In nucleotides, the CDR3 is TGTGCCAGTAGTATCAGTCTTTCCTACGAGCAGTACTTC.